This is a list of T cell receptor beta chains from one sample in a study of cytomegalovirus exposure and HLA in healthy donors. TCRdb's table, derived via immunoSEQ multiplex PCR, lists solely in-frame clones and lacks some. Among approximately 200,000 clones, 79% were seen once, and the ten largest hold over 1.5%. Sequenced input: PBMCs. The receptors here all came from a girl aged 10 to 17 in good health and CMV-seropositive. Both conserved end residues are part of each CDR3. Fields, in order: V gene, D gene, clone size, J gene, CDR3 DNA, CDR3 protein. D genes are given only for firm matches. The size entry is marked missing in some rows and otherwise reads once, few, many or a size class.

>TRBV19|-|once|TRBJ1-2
TGTGCCAGTAGTCCCGACAGCGACTATGGCTACACCTTC
CASSPDSDYGYTF
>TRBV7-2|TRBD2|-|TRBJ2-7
TGTGCCAGCAGCGCGAGACTAGCGGGGGCCGGGTCCTACGAGCAGTACTTC
CASSARLAGAGSYEQYF
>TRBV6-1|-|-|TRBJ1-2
TGTGCCAGCAGTGAATTTGGGGGGGACTATGGCTACACCTTC
CASSEFGGDYGYTF
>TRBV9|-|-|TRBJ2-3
TGTGCCAGCAGCGCCGAGGGTTTCACAGATACGCAGTATTTT
CASSAEGFTDTQYF
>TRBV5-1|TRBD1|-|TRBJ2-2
TGCGCCAGCAGCGGACGGACAGGGGTGGATGCCGGGGAGCTGTTTTTT
CASSGRTGVDAGELFF
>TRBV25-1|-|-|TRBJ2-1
TGTGCCAGCAGTGAACGGGTCGAATCCTACAATGAGCAGTTCTTC
CASSERVESYNEQFF
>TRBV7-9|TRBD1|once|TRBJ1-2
TGTGCCAGCAGCCGGGGACAGAACTATGGCTACACCTTC
CASSRGQNYGYTF
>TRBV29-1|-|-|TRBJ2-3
TGCAGCGTTGAAGCAGGGGGGGATACGCAGTATTTT
CSVEAGGDTQYF
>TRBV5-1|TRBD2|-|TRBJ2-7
TGCGCCAGCAGCTTGGGACTAGCGGGAGAATACGAGCAGTACTTC
CASSLGLAGEYEQYF
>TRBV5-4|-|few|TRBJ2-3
TGTGCCAGCAGCGGGTGGGGGGGGGCCGAGGATACGCAGTATTTT
CASSGWGGAEDTQYF
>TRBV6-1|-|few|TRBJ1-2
TGTGCCAGCAGAGCAGGTGGTGGCTATGGCTACACCTTC
CASRAGGGYGYTF
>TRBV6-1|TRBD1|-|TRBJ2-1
TGTGCCAGCAGTGGGGGGACAGGGCGACAGCAGTTCTTC
CASSGGTGRQQFF
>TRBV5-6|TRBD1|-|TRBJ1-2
TGTGCCAGCAGCCACAGGGGCGCCGGCTACACCTTC
CASSHRGAGYTF
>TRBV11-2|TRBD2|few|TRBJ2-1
TGTGCCAGCAGCCCCGTCTGGGGAGGGTCCTACAATGAGCAGTTCTTC
CASSPVWGGSYNEQFF
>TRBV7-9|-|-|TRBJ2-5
TGTGCCAGCTCGCCGGGAGAAGCTAAACAAGAGACCCAGTACTTC
CASSPGEAKQETQYF
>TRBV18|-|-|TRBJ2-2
TGTGCCAGCTCACCAACAGGGCCCACCTCCGGGGAGCTGTTTTTT
CASSPTGPTSGELFF
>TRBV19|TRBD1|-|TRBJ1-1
TGTGCCAGTAGCGCCGCAGGGGGCACTGAAGCTTTCTTT
CASSAAGGTEAFF
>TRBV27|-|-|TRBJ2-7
TGTGCCAGCAGTTTAGTAGGAGGGCAGGGCTACGAGCAGTACTTC
CASSLVGGQGYEQYF
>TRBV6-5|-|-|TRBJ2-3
TGTGCCAGCAGTTACTGGCAGGGGCGCTCCACAGATACGCAGTATTTT
CASSYWQGRSTDTQYF
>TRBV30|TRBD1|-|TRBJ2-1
TGTGCCTGGAGGGACAGGGGAAGATTGAATGAGCAGTTCTTC
CAWRDRGRLNEQFF
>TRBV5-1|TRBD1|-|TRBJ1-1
TGCGCCAGCAGCCCCGGACAGGGGAACACTGAAGCTTTCTTT
CASSPGQGNTEAFF
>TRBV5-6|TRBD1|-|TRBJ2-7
TGTGCCAGCAGCGTGGGACAGGGGGCGTACGAGCAGTACTTC
CASSVGQGAYEQYF
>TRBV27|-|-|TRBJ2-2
TGTGCCAGCAGGGCAGGAACCGGGGAGCTGTTTTTT
CASRAGTGELFF